Below, 23 T cell receptor beta chains from the same sample are listed, as sequenced in a study of T cells in Graves' hyperthyroidism and ophthalmopathy. Amplified TCR beta CDR3 regions came from RNA transcripts. Primed by the HTBI set, a first-round RT-PCR was run on the TCR CDR3. TCRdb ran MiXCR on the multiplex PCR reads and lists one entry per CDR3 protein. The table records about 520,000 distinct CDR3 sequences, roughly a quarter of them present only once. The specimen was blood. Receptor source: a woman younger than 45 with Graves' ophthalmopathy.

This clonotype turned up a few times. This sequence joins TRBV20-1 and TRBJ2-5; D tentatively reads TRBD1 or TRBD2 (5 bases each). The CDR3 loop spans 14 amino acids. Germline V gene lookup returns CDR1 DFQATT and CDR2 SNEGSKA (reference sequence). Trimming pared 6 bases from V and 5 bases from J, leaving 19 bases between. The CDR3 loop reads CSAPRFSGRETQYF. The CDR3 DNA follows: TGCAGTGCCCCCCGTTTTTCGGGGCGGGAGACCCAGTACTTC.

V gene TRBV12-3 or TRBV12-4 combines with J gene TRBJ2-7, with D perhaps matching TRBD1 (6 bases). V was clipped by 6 bases and J by 6 bases, with 12 bases between them. The CDR3 is 12 residues long. The CDR3 DNA reads TGTGCCAGCAGCGGGACAACGGGCGAGCAGTACTTC. It specifies CASSGTTGEQYF.

This clonotype was counted ten times or more. As DNA, the CDR3 is TGTGCCAGCAGGTCGACCGGGACTGAAGCTTTCTTT. It translates to CASRSTGTEAFF. The rearrangement links TRBV6-5 to TRBJ1-1, with D uncertain. The V gene's germline CDR1 is MNHEY and CDR2 SVGAGI. This CDR3 has 12 amino acids. Trimming took 6 bases from V and 5 from J, leaving 10 bases between them.

Many counts were recorded for this clonotype. The chain combines TRBV20-1 with TRBJ2-7; unclear D gene. The CDR3 is made up of 13 amino acids. With 3 bases removed from V and 2 bases from J, the gap between germline ends came to 11 bases. Germline CDR1 and CDR2: DFQATT and SNEGSKA (reference sequence). DNA of the CDR3: TGCAGTGCTAGTCTTTATGGGGCCTACGAGCAGTACTTC. Translation: CSASLYGAYEQYF.

This chain connects TRBV20-1 to TRBJ1-2; unclear D gene. The germline CDR1 and CDR2 sequences are DFQATT and SNEGSKA (reference sequence). Trimming left V 5 bases short and J 8 bases short, with 18 bases between. This CDR3 spans 13 amino acids. The CDR3 DNA reads TGCAGTGCTCCGACCTTGACCGGCTACGGCTACACCTTC. It encodes CSAPTLTGYGYTF.

This clonotype was counted between two and nine times. The V and J genes are TRBV12-3 or TRBV12-4 and TRBJ1-5; D possibly corresponds to TRBD1 (5 bases). V was clipped by 6 bases and J by 4 bases, with 13 bases between them. The CDR3 is 14 residues long. The CDR3 DNA sequence: TGTGCCAGCAGGCCGCAGGGTGGGAATCAGCCCCAGCATTTT. This sequence encodes CASRPQGGNQPQHF.

The sample holds many counts of this clonotype. The chain employs TRBV15 and TRBJ1-2, with D unresolved. Germline CDR1 reads LNHNV; CDR2 reads YYDKDF (reference sequence). Trimming took 2 bases from V and 8 from J, leaving 18 bases between them. This CDR3 spans 15 amino acids. The chain's CDR3 is CATSRNPGSAGGYTF. CDR3 nucleotides: TGTGCCACCAGCAGAAACCCGGGCTCCGCGGGGGGCTACACCTTC.

In this sample, this clonotype turned up many times. The chain employs TRBV2 and TRBJ1-5; weak D call: TRBD1 (6 bases). Germline-derived CDR1 and CDR2 are SNHLY and FYNNEI. V dropped 1 base and J dropped 0 bases, with 16 bases sitting between them. The CDR3 extends over 18 amino acids. CDR3 sequence (DNA): TGTGCCAGCAGTGAAGGGTCGGCAGGGGAATATAGCAATCAGCCCCAGCATTTT. Protein sequence: CASSEGSAGEYSNQPQHF.

There are many counts of this clonotype. The rearrangement joins TRBV30 to TRBJ1-5; D is ambiguous. This CDR3 comprises 13 residues. Germline CDR1 reads GTSNPN; CDR2 reads SVGIG (reference sequence). The V gene lost 4 bases and the J gene lost 4 bases, with 11 bases spanning the gap. The CDR3 is CAWTHGHNQPQHF. The CDR3 coding sequence is TGTGCCTGGACCCACGGTCATAATCAGCCCCAGCATTTT. Looking up the rest from reference TRBV30 and TRBJ1-5 gives the full variable domain: SQTIHQWPATLVQPVGSPLSLECTVEGTSNPNLYWYRQAAGRGLQLLFYSVGIGQISSEVPQNLSASRPQDRQFILSSKKLLLSDSGFYLCAWTHGHNQPQHFGDGTRLSIL.

At least ten counts were recorded for this clonotype. This chain joins TRBV12-3 or TRBV12-4 and TRBJ1-2, with unresolved D. CDR3 length equals 13 residues. V gave up 3 bases and J gave up 8 bases, with 13 bases separating them. Written as DNA, the CDR3 is TGTGCCAGCAGTTTCCAAATTCGGGCGGGCTACACCTTC. Its translation: CASSFQIRAGYTF.

This clonotype has at least ten counts. This chain joins TRBV6-1 and TRBJ2-1, with a weak D call TRBD2 (5 bases). V was trimmed by 5 bases and J by 9 bases, leaving 8 bases between them. CDR1 MNHNS and CDR2 SASEGT come from the germline V gene. The CDR3 sequence is 11 residues long. DNA of the CDR3: TGTGCCAGCAGTTGGAGGTCTGAGCAGTTCTTC. Translated, it gives CASSWRSEQFF.

V usage is TRBV12-3 or TRBV12-4 and J usage is TRBJ1-1, with 8 bases matching TRBD1. The CDR3 has 14 residues. Losses at the gene ends were 7 bases for V and 1 base for J; bases not matched to a gene: 5. In DNA form, the CDR3 reads TGTGCCAGCAATACTGACAGGGGGAACACTGAAGCTTTCTTT. Its protein is CASNTDRGNTEAFF.

This clonotype has a count of ten or more. The chain is built from TRBV19 and TRBJ1-2; 7 nucleotides match TRBD1. The ends lost 8 bases at V and 2 bases at J; junction bases unmatched: 8. This CDR3 is built from 14 residues. Germline CDR1 reads LNHDA; CDR2 reads SQIVND (reference sequence). The CDR3 spells CASVTRDRNYGYTF. The CDR3, as DNA: TGTGCCAGTGTGACCCGGGACAGAAACTATGGCTACACCTTC. The entire variable domain, with the rest obtained from reference TRBV19 and TRBJ1-2, is as follows: DGGITQSPKYLFRKEGQNVTLSCEQNLNHDAMYWYRQDPGQGLRLIYYSQIVNDFQKGDIAEGYSVSREKKESFPLTVTSAQKNPTAFYLCASVTRDRNYGYTFGSGTRLTVV.

The chain is built from TRBV11-1 and TRBJ2-7; D gene uncertain. V gave up 0 bases and J gave up 0 bases, with 6 bases separating them. CDR3 size: 14 residues. The germline CDR1 and CDR2 sequences are SGHAT and FQDESV (reference sequence). CDR3 region: CASSLAHNSYEQYF. The CDR3 bases are TGTGCCAGCAGCTTAGCCCACAACTCCTACGAGCAGTACTTC.

This clonotype was observed at least ten times. This chain joins TRBV29-1 and TRBJ1-2; no firm D call. With 4 bases removed from V and 2 bases from J, the gap between germline ends came to 8 bases. The CDR3 contains 12 residues. Germline V gene data show CDR1 as SQVTM and CDR2 as ANQGSEA. This CDR3 reads CSVAGNNYGYTF. The CDR3 nucleotides read TGCAGCGTTGCCGGAAACAACTATGGCTACACCTTC.

The chain has TRBV30 and TRBJ2-7; D is possibly TRBD2 (6 bases). This CDR3 contains 14 residues. Germline-derived CDR1 and CDR2 are GTSNPN and SVGIG (reference sequence). The V and J ends lost 1 base and 2 bases respectively, with 12 bases between them. The DNA of the CDR3 is TGTGCCTGGAGTGACCGGGACTTTGCCTACGAGCAGTACTTC. It is translated as CAWSDRDFAYEQYF.

Note on this clonotype: The germline gene is not matched at one end of the junction; a read error may be the cause. This sequence joins TRBV27 and TRBJ1-2, with 8 bases matching TRBD1. Germline-derived CDR1 and CDR2 are MNHEY and SMNVEV (reference sequence). This CDR3 region has 13 residues. The CDR3 DNA follows: TGTGCCTGCAGTTTGACCACAGGGGGTGGCTACACCTTC. Translating it yields CACSLTTGGGYTF.

This clonotype was counted many times. CDR3: CASSTGGYEQYF. CDR3 sequence (DNA): TGTGCCAGCAGTACAGGAGGGTACGAGCAGTACTTC. The chain is built from TRBV11-1 and TRBJ2-7; D may be TRBD2 (6 bases). Germline assignment: CDR1 SGHAT and CDR2 FQDESV (reference sequence). With 6 bases removed from V and 4 bases from J, the gap between germline ends came to 10 bases. The CDR3 consists of 12 residues.

J is TRBJ2-7 and V is TRBV9; D perhaps matches TRBD1 (6 bases). Trimming removed 6 bases from V and 3 bases from J, with 10 bases in between. CDR3 size: 12 residues. CDR1 and CDR2 (germline): SGDLS, YYNGEE. CDR3 in amino acids: CASNRDNYEQYF. For the CDR3, the DNA is TGTGCCAGCAATAGGGACAACTACGAGCAGTACTTC.

This clonotype has a handful of counts. This chain connects TRBV20-1 to TRBJ1-5, with 7 nucleotides matching TRBD1. Germline V gives CDR1 DFQATT, CDR2 SNEGSKA (reference sequence). With 5 bases clipped from V and 5 bases from J, the junction kept 12 bases outside the gene matches. This CDR3 region has 15 residues. The CDR3 DNA follows: TGCAGTGCTGGGGACAGACTATTTCGGCATCAGCCCCAGCATTTT. Translating it yields CSAGDRLFRHQPQHF.

This clonotype was recorded at least ten times. The V call is TRBV5-1, the J call TRBJ1-3, with D possibly being TRBD1 (5 bases). Germline V gene sequence: CDR1 SGHRS, CDR2 YFSETQ. This CDR3 is built from 17 residues. Trimming left V 0 bases short and J 0 bases short, with 13 bases between. The CDR3 DNA reads TGCGCCAGCAGCTTGGCCCCGACAGAGAGCTCTGGAAACACCATATATTTT. It codes for CASSLAPTESSGNTIYF.

Ten or more counts support this clonotype. The chain combines TRBV5-1 with TRBJ2-7; TRBD2 agrees at 9 bases. The V and J ends lost 0 bases and 1 base, in that order; junction bases with no gene match: 2. This CDR3 has 15 residues. Germline CDR1 and CDR2: SGHRS and YFSETQ. The CDR3 DNA reads TGCGCCAGCAGCTTGGCTAGCGGGATTTCCTACGAGCAGTACTTC. As protein: CASSLASGISYEQYF.

V gene TRBV10-1 combines with J gene TRBJ2-5, with unresolved D. Germline V lookup: CDR1 WNHNN, CDR2 SYGVQD (reference sequence). The length of the CDR3 is 14 residues. Between the trimmed V and J ends, which lost 5 bases and 2 bases, there was a span of 12 bases. The CDR3 spells CASSNSTNQETQYF. The CDR3 DNA is TGCGCCAGCAGTAATTCGACAAATCAAGAGACCCAGTACTTC.